This TCR beta chain was retrieved from a study of OX40 agonist ivuxolimab in advanced cancers. On the study more broadly: Enrolled patients in dose escalation had cancers that were hepatocellular carcinoma, melanoma, renal cell or head and neck cancer. Two patients with cutaneous melanoma and one with hepatocellular carcinoma, three in total, showed partial responses. Study observations and caveats: At doses 0.1 to 3.0 mg/kg, CD4+ and CD8+ clones expanded. Also present in some nonresponders was a low level of normalized T-cell clonal expansion.

TCRdb keeps only in-frame clones here, not all; method: immunoSEQ multiplex PCR. The table records about 46,000 clones, about 88% of them present only once. With regard to this clone: Its antigen is as yet unknown.

Germline V gene sequence: CDR1 SGHVS, CDR2 FNYEAQ. The CDR3 length is 13 residues. Trimming cost V 1 base and J 2 bases, with 6 bases left between them. V gene TRBV7-6 combines with J gene TRBJ2-7; D is ambiguous. The sample consisted of CD4+ or CD8+ T cells sorted from blood, taken in a trial of the OX40 agonist ivuxolimab. This sequence originates from an adult with an advanced solid tumor such as melanoma, head and neck, liver or kidney cancer. In DNA, the CDR3 is TGTGCCAGCAGCTTAGGGGAACCCTACGAGCAGTACTTC. Protein product: CASSLGEPYEQYF.